This TCR beta chain was identified during a study of human T cells and chemical hapten exposure. About the study: Minor volume differences among pooled libraries chiefly drove per-sample TCR yield variation. Study conclusions and caveats: Among TCRs, those above 1 in 1000 frequency were unaffected by DPC sensitization.

Time point: healthy volunteer bleed at 6 weeks. The starting material, unfractionated whole blood, was used for total RNA extraction. This clonotype was counted at least ten times. The antigen remains unidentified. Individual cDNA molecules had unique molecular identifiers attached to them by the library. Authors' methods: Samples ranged from roughly 23,224 to 700,000 TCRs, with a median of approximately 90,000. TCRdb passed the RACE reads through MiXCR, listing each CDR3 protein once. The V and J calls were not made by the authors but by TCRdb's processing. The sample carries fewer than 50,000 distinct CDR3 sequences, about 4% recorded once. Germline V lookup: CDR1 MNHEY, CDR2 SVGEGT. CDR3 length: 14 amino acids. Trimming took off 2 bases at V and 3 bases at J, with 8 bases between the two ends.

The sequence derives from a human donor in good health. Some clones in this sample may be carry-over from other donors' samples. The sample consisted of whole blood. The J gene is TRBJ1-5, the V gene TRBV6-2 or TRBV6-3; D not certain. The CDR3 DNA reads TGTGCCAGCAGTTACCTGGGGTTCAATCAGCCCCAGCATTTT. This encodes CASSYLGFNQPQHF.